This TCR beta chain is drawn from a study of HIV-infected children after antiretroviral therapy interruption. Study-wide background: Interruption group median age approximately 10 years; continuous group about 8 years. EBV and CMV exposure was recorded in most children.

Study-wide points: The Gini coefficient of naive CD4+ repertoires rose, returning to baseline by 3 years.

RNA-based 3' RACE libraries used unique molecular identifiers. TCRdb itself ran the 3' RACE reads through MiXCR, one entry per CDR3 protein. The sample shows 40,000 to 55,000 distinct CDR3 sequences, around 4.5% of them seen only once. The treatment was: PENTA 11 planned treatment interruption arm or continuous ART arm. At least 24 weeks of at least three-drug ART, in children 2 to 15 years. V was clipped by 6 bases and J by 7 bases; unmatched bases: 14. The CDR3 is made up of 16 amino acids. CDR1 is SGHDT and CDR2 is YYEEEE in the germline V gene. This clonotype was picked up many times. Its specificity is not known.

The TCR comes from a pool of human donors with HIV. The sequenced sample was CD45RA+ CD4+ T cells from PBMCs, pooled from several time points, obtained from a donor given antiretroviral therapy, either interrupted or continuous. Subset meaning: naive CD4+ CD45RA+ CD45RO- T cells. The chain employs TRBV5-6 and TRBJ1-1; 11 bases match TRBD1. Here the CDR3 reads CASTPDLDRGRGEAFF. CDR3 nucleotides: TGTGCCAGCACCCCCGACTTGGACAGGGGGCGGGGTGAAGCTTTCTTT.